The 24 T cell receptor beta chains presented below share a single source sample, sequenced in a study of T cell changes during pregnancy in multiple sclerosis. This table comes from immunoSEQ multiplex PCR, and its TCRdb copy is limited to in-frame clones, with some not included. The table shows roughly 60,000 clones, with around 90% occurring only once. The sequencing here drew on CD4+ T cells from peripheral blood mononuclear cells, taken in the first trimester of pregnancy. The receptors were gathered from a female donor with multiple sclerosis, enrolled in a pregnancy study.

The CDR3 spells CASSQEGAGGPYNEQFF. CDR3 bases: TGCGCCAGCAGCCAAGAAGGGGCGGGGGGGCCCTACAATGAGCAGTTCTTC. The V call is TRBV4-1, the J call TRBJ2-1, with 9 nucleotides matching TRBD2. Germline V gene lookup returns CDR1 MGHRA and CDR2 YSYEKL. The J segment lost 2 bases and the V segment lost 0 bases, leaving 5 bases of the junction unmatched. The CDR3 is 17 residues long.

V usage is TRBV7-3 and J usage is TRBJ1-1; D is uncertain. This CDR3 has 15 amino acids. Trimming shortened V by 2 bases and J by 0 bases, and 10 bases separated the two germline ends. CDR1 and CDR2 (germline): SGHTA, FQGTGA. DNA of the CDR3: TGTGCCAGCAGCTTATTCGGAGATATGAACACTGAAGCTTTCTTT. Protein sequence: CASSLFGDMNTEAFF.

This clone was detected once. The chain is built from TRBV7-2 and TRBJ1-3; a weak D match, TRBD1 (5 bases). The germline V gene encodes CDR1 SGHTA and CDR2 FQGNSA. The germline V and J ends were trimmed by 5 bases and 3 bases, with 8 bases remaining between them. This CDR3 comprises 13 residues. The CDR3 reads CASSETGGNTIYF. In nucleotides, the CDR3 is TGTGCCAGCAGCGAAACAGGTGGAAACACCATATATTTT.

The chain recombines TRBV15 with TRBJ2-3; D is ambiguous. This CDR3 is built from 17 residues. Germline V CDR1 and CDR2: LNHNV, YYDKDF (reference sequence). V was shortened by 1 base and J by 2 bases, with 16 bases between the two germline ends. This CDR3 reads CATSRGPLGTYTDTQYF. CDR3 nucleotides: TGTGCCACCAGCAGAGGGCCCCTAGGTACATACACAGATACGCAGTATTTT.

The V gene is TRBV30, the J gene TRBJ2-1; a weak D match, TRBD1 (5 bases). Germline CDR1 is GTSNPN and CDR2 is SVGIG (reference sequence). The CDR3 is 12 residues long. V shed 2 bases and J shed 10 bases, with 12 bases lying between them. The CDR3 bases are TGTGCCTGGAGTAAAGGGGTAGGGGAGCAGTTCTTC. This gives the protein CAWSKGVGEQFF.

This chain uses TRBV9 with TRBJ1-2; 8 bases match TRBD1. Per the germline V gene, CDR1 is SGDLS and CDR2 is YYNGEE. The ends lost 6 bases at V and 5 bases at J; junction bases unmatched: 12. The CDR3 length is 15 residues. The CDR3 loop is CASTLPWDRRYGYTF. In nucleotides, the CDR3 is TGTGCCAGCACCCTCCCGTGGGACAGGCGATATGGCTACACCTTC.

In its sample, this clone was seen a few times. The chain links TRBV18 to TRBJ1-1; no clear D. The V gene's germline CDR1 is KGHSH and CDR2 LQKENI. This CDR3 has 13 residues. Trimming removed 2 bases from V and 1 base from J, with 5 bases in between. Here the CDR3 reads CASSPSANTEAFF. The CDR3 region has the DNA TGTGCCAGCTCACCAAGCGCGAACACTGAAGCTTTCTTT.

The genes are TRBV6-5 and TRBJ1-1, with D possibly matching TRBD1 (6 bases). CDR1 is MNHEY and CDR2 is SVGAGI in the germline V gene. Trimming took off 1 base at V and 11 bases at J, with 11 bases between the two ends. The CDR3 is 12 residues long. The CDR3 here is CASSYLPGVAFF. CDR3 in DNA: TGTGCCAGCAGTTACTTGCCAGGGGTGGCTTTCTTT.

V and J are TRBV7-2 and TRBJ1-1; 7 bases are a match to TRBD1. Germline assignment: CDR1 SGHTA and CDR2 FQGNSA. CDR3 size: 13 residues. The J segment lost 9 bases and the V segment lost 5 bases, leaving 9 bases of the junction unmatched. The CDR3 coding sequence is TGTGCCAGCAGCCGTCCAGGGACAGCCCAAGCTTTCTTT. It specifies CASSRPGTAQAFF.

The V gene is TRBV2, the J gene TRBJ2-5, with D perhaps TRBD2 (5 bases). Germline V gene data show CDR1 as SNHLY and CDR2 as FYNNEI. The CDR3 is made up of 15 amino acids. The germline V and J ends were trimmed by 5 bases and 2 bases, with 15 bases remaining between them. In nucleotides, the CDR3 is TGTGCCAGCAGTTTCGAATCCAAGCGGCAAGAGACCCAGTACTTC. Translation gives CASSFESKRQETQYF.

The table lists this clone with a count of one. The genes are TRBV6-4 and TRBJ1-1, with D perhaps TRBD1 (6 bases). The CDR3 loop spans 16 amino acids. V lost 5 bases and J 4 bases, leaving 20 bases between the germline ends. Per the germline V gene, CDR1 is MRHNA and CDR2 is SNTAGT. The CDR3 sequence is CASSSYPGAGITEAFF. Here the CDR3 DNA reads TGTGCCAGCAGTTCCTACCCAGGGGCGGGTATCACTGAAGCTTTCTTT.

The V call is TRBV2, the J call TRBJ2-5; no reliable D call. The CDR3 consists of 9 residues. V lost 10 bases and J lost 3, with 3 bases in between. Germline V gives CDR1 SNHLY, CDR2 FYNNEI. CDR3 in DNA: TGTGCCACAAAAGAGACCCAGTACTTC. Encoded protein: CATKETQYF. The full variable domain, in which reference TRBV2 and TRBJ2-5 provide the parts outside the CDR3, is EPEVTQTPSHQVTQMGQEVILRCVPISNHLYFYWYRQILGQKVEFLVSFYNNEISEKSEIFDDQFSVERPDGSNFTLKIRSTKLEDSAMYFCATKETQYFGPGTRLLVL.

This chain links TRBV18 with TRBJ2-5, with D tentatively TRBD1 (5 bases). Trimming removed 3 bases from V and 2 bases from J, with 10 bases in between. This CDR3 has 14 amino acids. The germline V gene has CDR1 KGHSH and CDR2 LQKENI. The CDR3 loop reads CASSPLGAQETQYF. DNA for the CDR3: TGTGCCAGCTCACCTCTAGGGGCACAAGAGACCCAGTACTTC.

The rearrangement uses TRBV5-6 and TRBJ2-5; TRBD2 might be the D (7 bases). CDR1 and CDR2 from the germline V gene are SGHDT and YYEEEE. V was cut by 0 bases and J by 5 bases, with 14 bases left in between. This CDR3 spans 15 amino acids. CDR3 in DNA: TGTGCCAGCAGCTTGGTAACGGGGGGCAGGGAGACCCAGTACTTC. It encodes CASSLVTGGRETQYF.

The gene calls are TRBV4-2 and TRBJ2-1; TRBD2 aligns across 8 bases. There are 15 residues in the CDR3. The V segment lost 0 bases and the J segment 10 bases; nucleotides outside the gene matches: 8. CDR1 and CDR2 (germline): LGHNA, YNFKEQ. The CDR3 here is CASSQDLTGGMEQFF. DNA for the CDR3: TGTGCCAGCAGCCAAGATCTCACGGGGGGGATGGAGCAGTTCTTC.

The V and J genes are TRBV7-9 and TRBJ1-1; D not resolved. CDR3 length: 14 amino acids. V was clipped by 1 base and J by 3 bases, with 9 bases between them. CDR1 is SEHNR, CDR2 FQNEAQ, per germline (reference sequence). CDR3 protein: CASSLGRAYTEAFF. The CDR3 DNA is TGTGCCAGCAGCTTAGGAAGAGCGTACACTGAAGCTTTCTTT.

The chain joins TRBV12-5 to TRBJ2-2; 10 nucleotides line up with TRBD2. Germline loops: CDR1 LGHNT, CDR2 FRNRAP. V lost 0 bases and J lost 4; bases outside the gene matches: 5. The CDR3 runs 17 residues. The CDR3 nucleotides read TGTGCTAGTGGTTTGGTAATTAGCGGGGGGACCACCGGGGAGCTGTTTTTT. Amino acid sequence: CASGLVISGGTTGELFF.

The chain is built from TRBV10-3 and TRBJ2-7; D is unclear. The ends were cut back, 4 bases at V and 0 bases at J, with 4 bases in the middle. The CDR3 contains 12 residues. The germline V gene has CDR1 ENHRY and CDR2 SYGVKD. Here the CDR3 reads CAISGSSYEQYF. The DNA of the CDR3 is TGTGCCATCAGTGGGAGCTCCTACGAGCAGTACTTC.

In nucleotides, the CDR3 is TGTGCCATCAGCACCCGCCTTGCAGGGGATAATTCACCCCTCCACTTT. Amino acids: CAISTRLAGDNSPLHF. V gene TRBV10-3 combines with J gene TRBJ1-6; D is possibly TRBD1 (6 bases). V was clipped by 6 bases and J by 5 bases, with 17 bases between them. Germline loops: CDR1 ENHRY, CDR2 SYGVKD. This CDR3 region has 16 residues.

The rearrangement uses TRBV4-1 and TRBJ2-3; 11 bases align to TRBD1. V lost 4 bases to trimming and J lost 3 bases; unmatched junction nucleotides: 6. CDR3 length: 16 amino acids. Germline V gene lookup returns CDR1 MGHRA and CDR2 YSYEKL. In DNA form, the CDR3 reads TGCGCCAGCAGCCCTTACCGGGACAGGGGGACAGATACGCAGTATTTT. Amino acid sequence: CASSPYRDRGTDTQYF.

This clone was counted a single time. The gene calls are TRBV6-5 and TRBJ1-6, with 11 bases aligning to TRBD1. V dropped 11 bases and J dropped 9; count of bases not matched to a gene: 6. Germline loops: CDR1 MNHEY, CDR2 SVGAGI. The CDR3 has 13 residues. For the CDR3, the DNA is TGTGCCGCCGGACAGGGGGCTTTTTCACCCCTCCACTTT. This sequence encodes CAAGQGAFSPLHF.

The chain couples TRBV4-2 to TRBJ2-5; 10 bases fit TRBD2. From germline, CDR1 is LGHNA and CDR2 YNFKEQ. The CDR3 length is 18 residues. The trim removed 0 bases at V and 1 base at J, leaving 8 bases unmatched. CDR3: CASSQEGLTSGRQETQYF. Written as DNA, the CDR3 is TGTGCCAGCAGCCAAGAGGGTTTGACTAGCGGGCGCCAAGAGACCCAGTACTTC.

The rearrangement joins TRBV11-2 to TRBJ2-7, with D unresolved. CDR1 is SGHAT, CDR2 FQNNGV, per germline. Trimming stripped 5 bases from V and 9 bases from J, with 14 bases between. There are 12 residues in the CDR3. DNA for the CDR3: TGTGCCAGCAGCCTACCCTCCCCGGGGCAGTACTTC. Its protein is CASSLPSPGQYF.

The chain combines TRBV19 with TRBJ1-4, with D possibly being TRBD1 (5 bases). Trimming left V 9 bases short and J 0 bases short, with 14 bases between. Germline loops: CDR1 LNHDA, CDR2 SQIVND (reference sequence). This CDR3 is built from 15 residues. Written as DNA, the CDR3 is TGTGCCAGCTCTCGCGGGGACGCAACTAATGAAAAACTGTTTTTT. It encodes CASSRGDATNEKLFF. Supplemented by reference TRBV19 and TRBJ1-4, the full variable domain reads DGGITQSPKYLFRKEGQNVTLSCEQNLNHDAMYWYRQDPGQGLRLIYYSQIVNDFQKGDIAEGYSVSREKKESFPLTVTSAQKNPTAFYLCASSRGDATNEKLFFGSGTQLSVL.